This T cell receptor (beta chain) was recovered during a study of graft-versus-host responses after intestinal transplantation. Looking at the study overall: Each recipient received a multivisceral, liver-intestinal, or isolated intestinal graft. Study outcomes and limitations: Allografts of one patient group, those with graft-donor T cell macrochimerism, had high graft-versus-host to host-versus-graft clonal ratios.

V lost 4 bases to trimming and J lost 6 bases, with 7 bases between them. In germline, CDR1 is SGHTS, CDR2 YDEGEE. The CDR3 totals 12 residues. A note on this clone: The target antigen is unknown.

The table came from immunoSEQ multiplex PCR; TCRdb's copy has only in-frame clones and leaves some out. This table has almost 20,000 clones, roughly 86% appearing once. The source was PBMCs, collected about 240 days after intestinal transplant. This sequence originates from a human patient who received an intestinal transplant, so some T cells may come from the graft donor. The rearrangement joins TRBV5-8 to TRBJ2-2; D is unclear. CDR3 loop: CASSHGAGELFF. The CDR3 nucleotides are TGTGCCAGCAGCCACGGCGCCGGGGAGCTGTTTTTT.